Presented here are 15 T cell receptor beta chains from one specimen sequenced in a study of T cell repertoires in cytomegalovirus infection. These receptors have no identified antigens. TCRdb redid the calling of the reads with MiXCR, one entry per CDR3 protein. The table lists around 710,000 distinct CDR3 sequences, 25% to 30% of them singletons. Sequences were derived from cultured CD8+ T cells from PBMCs, sampled from culture after CMV antigen stimulation. Receptors were obtained from a human donor in good health (CMV status not recorded). Some clones in this sample may be carry-over from other donors' samples.

V is TRBV6-2 or TRBV6-3 and J is TRBJ1-2; D call uncertain. The CDR3 has 12 residues. Deletions cut 6 bases from V and 5 bases from J, with 10 bases between. Per the germline V gene, CDR1 is MNHEY and CDR2 is SVGEGT. This CDR3 reads CASSPYKYGYTF. For the CDR3, the DNA is TGTGCCAGCAGCCCCTACAAGTATGGCTACACCTTC.

This clonotype was counted a single time. V usage is TRBV2 and J usage is TRBJ1-2; possible D gene TRBD1, 6 bases. CDR3 length equals 13 residues. Germline loops: CDR1 SNHLY, CDR2 FYNNEI. Trimming pared 8 bases from V and 8 bases from J, leaving 18 bases between. The CDR3 here is CASPEGGARGYTF. In DNA, the CDR3 is TGTGCCAGCCCCGAAGGGGGGGCGAGAGGCTACACCTTC.

The table lists this clonotype with a few counts. CDR3 in amino acids: CASSQATGMGTEAFF. In nucleotides, the CDR3 is TGCGCCAGCAGCCAGGCGACAGGGATGGGCACTGAAGCTTTCTTT. The chain uses TRBV4-1 and TRBJ1-1, with 7 bases lining up with TRBD1. The CDR3 totals 15 residues. J was trimmed by 4 bases and V by 3 bases; bases with no gene match: 8. Germline V gene lookup returns CDR1 MGHRA and CDR2 YSYEKL.

This sequence joins TRBV7-6 and TRBJ1-1; D perhaps matches TRBD1 (5 bases). CDR1 SGHVS and CDR2 FNYEAQ come from the germline V gene. Trimming cost V 5 bases and J 4 bases, with 14 bases left between them. The CDR3 is 14 residues long. CDR3 loop: CASSMGVVGTEAFF. The CDR3 DNA reads TGTGCCAGCAGCATGGGGGTTGTAGGCACTGAAGCTTTCTTT.

V is TRBV28 and J is TRBJ2-4, with D possibly TRBD2 on 5 matching bases. Germline loops: CDR1 MDHEN, CDR2 SYDVKM. V gave up 2 bases and J gave up 8 bases, with 10 bases separating them. This CDR3 spans 13 amino acids. CDR3 DNA: TGTGCCAGCAGTTTAGATGTGGAGGACATTCAGTACTTC. Protein: CASSLDVEDIQYF.

This clonotype was seen a handful of times. The J gene is TRBJ2-3, the V gene TRBV11-1; TRBD2 aligns across 9 bases. The CDR3 covers 16 residues. Per the germline V gene, CDR1 is SGHAT and CDR2 is FQDESV (reference sequence). Germline trimming cut 2 bases from V and 4 bases from J; bases unmatched to any gene: 7. CDR3 sequence: CASSLHASGAADTQYF. CDR3 DNA sequence: TGTGCCAGCAGCTTACACGCTAGCGGGGCCGCAGATACGCAGTATTTT. Full variable domain (missing parts from reference TRBV11-1 and TRBJ2-3): EAEVAQSPRYKITEKSQAVAFWCDPISGHATLYWYRQILGQGPELLVQFQDESVVDDSQLPKDRFSAERLKGVDSTLKIQPAELGDSAMYLCASSLHASGAADTQYFGPGTRLTVL.

This clonotype has a count of ten or more. CDR3 residues: CASSLSGTSPYNEQFF. The CDR3 nucleotides read TGTGCCAGCAGCCTATCCGGGACTAGCCCCTACAATGAGCAGTTCTTC. This chain connects TRBV7-8 to TRBJ2-1, with TRBD2 matching 9 bases. The CDR3 covers 16 residues. The V segment lost 5 bases and the J segment 2 bases; nucleotides outside the gene matches: 7. Per germline, CDR1 SGHVS and CDR2 FQNEAQ.

CDR3 amino acids: CATSPTGGYRDTQYF. Here the CDR3 DNA reads TGTGCCACCAGTCCAACAGGGGGCTACAGAGATACGCAGTATTTT. This sequence joins TRBV24-1 and TRBJ2-3; 9 nucleotides align to TRBD1. The ends lost 6 bases at V and 5 bases at J; junction bases unmatched: 8. In germline, CDR1 is KGHDR, CDR2 SFDVKD. The CDR3 totals 15 residues.

This clonotype was detected only a few times. The rearrangement links TRBV10-3 to TRBJ2-2; 13 positions match TRBD2. Trimming at V came to 6 bases and at J to 2 bases, leaving 6 bases not matched to a gene. Per germline, CDR1 ENHRY and CDR2 SYGVKD. The CDR3 sequence is 17 residues long. CDR3 nucleotide sequence: TGTGCCATCAGATCCGGGACTAGCGGGGCCAACACCGGGGAGCTGTTTTTT. Translation gives CAIRSGTSGANTGELFF.

In this sample, this clonotype turned up a few times. The J gene is TRBJ2-1, the V gene TRBV27, with 8 nucleotides matching TRBD2. V was pared by 4 bases and J by 6 bases, with 5 bases of the junction left unmatched. The CDR3 consists of 14 residues. Germline CDR1 reads MNHEY; CDR2 reads SMNVEV (reference sequence). CDR3 DNA sequence: TGTGCCAGCAGTTCCGGGGGGGTGGCCAATGAGCAGTTCTTC. This translates into CASSSGGVANEQFF.

The chain has TRBV12-5 and TRBJ1-4; 9 bases match TRBD1. The CDR3 extends over 16 amino acids. The V and J ends lost 3 bases and 0 bases, in that order; junction bases with no gene match: 2. CDR1 is LGHNT, CDR2 FRNRAP, per germline. The DNA for the CDR3 is TGTGCTAGTGGTTTCTGGACAGGGGCAACTAATGAAAAACTGTTTTTT. Protein: CASGFWTGATNEKLFF.

This chain connects TRBV2 to TRBJ2-1; 9 bases line up with TRBD2. CDR1 is SNHLY and CDR2 is FYNNEI in the germline V gene. This CDR3 is 16 amino acids long. Unmatched junction bases numbered 9, after V lost 3 bases and J lost 6 bases. The CDR3 sequence: CASSEGWRGGVNEQFF. CDR3 DNA: TGTGCCAGCAGTGAGGGCTGGCGGGGGGGTGTCAATGAGCAGTTCTTC.

The rearrangement links TRBV28 to TRBJ1-3, with D hard to call. The CDR3 sequence is 14 residues long. V lost 3 bases and J 0 bases, leaving 6 bases between the germline ends. The germline V gene has CDR1 MDHEN and CDR2 SYDVKM. As DNA, the CDR3 is TGTGCCAGCAGTTTTATGCTCTCTGGAAACACCATATATTTT. This translates into CASSFMLSGNTIYF.

In regard to this clonotype: A much larger clone lies one base from this, so it may be a read error. The rearrangement joins TRBV7-6 to TRBJ1-3; 11 nucleotides match TRBD1. Germline CDR1 SGHVS, CDR2 FNYEAQ. The CDR3 sequence is 17 residues long. The CDR3 nucleotides are TGTACCAGCAGCCCCCGGGACAGGGGGTTGTCTGGAAACACCATATATTTT. Translated: CTSSPRDRGLSGNTIYF.

The chain couples TRBV20-1 to TRBJ2-7; TRBD1 matches 9 bases. V gave up 0 bases and J gave up 3 bases; unmatched junction bases: 9. Germline assignment: CDR1 DFQATT and CDR2 SNEGSKA (reference sequence). The CDR3 is 16 amino acids. The CDR3 region has the DNA TGCAGTGCTAGAGATAGGGGGGGGACAGGGAACTACGAGCAGTACTTC. Translation gives CSARDRGGTGNYEQYF.